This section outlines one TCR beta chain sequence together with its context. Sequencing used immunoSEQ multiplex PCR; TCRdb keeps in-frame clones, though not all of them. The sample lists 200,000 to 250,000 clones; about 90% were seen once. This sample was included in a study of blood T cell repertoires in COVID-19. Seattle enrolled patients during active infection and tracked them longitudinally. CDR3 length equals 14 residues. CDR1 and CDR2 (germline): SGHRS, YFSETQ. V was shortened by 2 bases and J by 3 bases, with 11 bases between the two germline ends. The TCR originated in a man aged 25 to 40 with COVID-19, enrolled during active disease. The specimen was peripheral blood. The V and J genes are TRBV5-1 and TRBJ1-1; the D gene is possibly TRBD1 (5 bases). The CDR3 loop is CASSFSVQDTEAFF. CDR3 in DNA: TGCGCCAGCAGCTTTTCTGTACAGGACACTGAAGCTTTCTTT. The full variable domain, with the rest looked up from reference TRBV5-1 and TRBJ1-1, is KAGVTQTPRYLIKTRGQQVTLSCSPISGHRSVSWYQQTPGQGLQFLFEYFSETQRNKGNFPGRFSGRQFSNSRSEMNVSTLELGDSALYLCASSFSVQDTEAFFGQGTRLTVV.